This T cell receptor (beta chain) is drawn from a study of cytotoxic CD8 clonotypes in ibrutinib-treated CLL. At the level of the study: By median around 74 months, 12 had progressed and some 14 stayed remitted; responses had been 2 complete and roughly 25 partial.

The sequencing depth, 1 in 200,000 to 1 in 1 million T cells, was the target. Some clones are missing from TCRdb's copy, which holds only in-frame ones; the method was immunoSEQ multiplex PCR. Of hundreds of thousands of clones in the sample, around 70% were seen once. This clone was found a few times. Its antigen is not known. Whole-study results and caveats: Public clonotypes proved infrequent, and on treatment they shrank or remained steady. Baseline clonality, higher than in age-matched healthy donors, tracked circulating CD8+ T-cell counts.

With 6 bases removed from V and 1 base from J, the gap between germline ends came to 15 bases. The CDR3 has 16 amino acids. The germline V gene has CDR1 SGHVS and CDR2 FQNEAQ. The sequencing used PBMCs, collected after 24 months of ibrutinib treatment. This receptor was obtained from a human donor with chronic lymphocytic leukemia. The gene calls are TRBV7-8 and TRBJ2-2; weak D call: TRBD1 (6 bases). CDR3 sequence (DNA): TGTGCCAGCAGTATCAGGACAGCCAAGAACACCGGGGAGCTGTTTTTT. This sequence encodes CASSIRTAKNTGELFF.